The 14 T cell receptor beta chains below all came from one sample that was sequenced in a study of identical twins. TCRdb processed the 5' RACE reads anew with MiXCR; each CDR3 protein has one entry. The sample has about 240,000 distinct CDR3 sequences; approximately 10% are singletons. Sequences were obtained from memory T cells sorted from blood. The receptors were gathered from a man between 45 and 60 years old in good health.

This sequence joins TRBV11-2 and TRBJ2-7; a possible D gene is TRBD2 (5 bases). The ends were cut back, 0 bases at V and 6 bases at J, with 12 bases in the middle. Germline V gene data show CDR1 as SGHAT and CDR2 as FQNNGV. This CDR3 has 14 amino acids. CDR3 region: CASSLEPGNGEQYF. Here the CDR3 DNA reads TGTGCCAGCAGCTTAGAGCCCGGGAATGGCGAGCAGTACTTC.

This clonotype was counted only a few times. V gene TRBV6-5 combines with J gene TRBJ1-2, with 9 bases fitting TRBD1. J gave up 2 bases and V 2 bases, and 6 bases lay outside the gene matches. The CDR3 has 16 amino acids. Per germline, CDR1 MNHEY and CDR2 SVGAGI. CDR3 loop: CASSYGHGQGNYGYTF. The CDR3 coding sequence is TGTGCCAGCAGTTACGGTCATGGACAGGGGAACTATGGCTACACCTTC.

V and J are TRBV4-3 and TRBJ2-1; D perhaps matches TRBD1 (6 bases). V dropped 2 bases and J dropped 8 bases, with 10 bases sitting between them. The CDR3 is 13 amino acids. CDR1 and CDR2 (germline): LGHNA, YSLEER. CDR3 in amino acids: CASSQTGLDEQFF. The CDR3 DNA reads TGCGCCAGCAGCCAAACAGGGTTGGATGAGCAGTTCTTC.

This clonotype was counted only a few times. Sequence at one end of the junction differs from germline and may be a read error. The chain combines TRBV6-6 with TRBJ2-5; TRBD1 is a possible D gene (6 bases). The CDR3 sequence is 13 residues long. Germline V CDR1 and CDR2: MNHNY, SVGAGI (reference sequence). CDR3 residues: CASSSVRTATRYF. The CDR3 DNA reads as TGTGCCAGCAGTTCCGTCCGGACAGCGACCCGGTACTTC.

V usage is TRBV11-2 and J usage is TRBJ2-7, with D perhaps matching TRBD1 (5 bases). Germline lookup yields CDR1 SGHAT and CDR2 FQNNGV. V lost 0 bases and J 6 bases, leaving 12 bases between the germline ends. CDR3 length equals 14 residues. Here the CDR3 reads CASSLDTVTAEQYF. CDR3 bases: TGTGCCAGCAGCTTAGATACTGTGACAGCCGAGCAGTACTTC.

This clonotype was recorded at least ten times. The chain joins TRBV27 to TRBJ2-2, with D unclear. V lost 6 bases and J 8 bases, leaving 13 bases between the germline ends. Per germline, CDR1 MNHEY and CDR2 SMNVEV (reference sequence). This CDR3 has 13 residues. Written as DNA, the CDR3 is TGTGCCAGCAGATTTATACCGTTTGGGGAGCTGTTTTTT. This sequence encodes CASRFIPFGELFF.

This clonotype was counted many times. The chain recombines TRBV6-5 with TRBJ2-6; 11 nucleotides line up with TRBD1. Germline loops: CDR1 MNHEY, CDR2 SVGAGI. This CDR3 spans 17 amino acids. J lost 5 bases, V lost 7 bases, and 10 bases had no gene match. CDR3: CASILRTGGPRANVLTF. In DNA, the CDR3 is TGTGCCAGCATTTTGCGGACAGGGGGCCCGAGGGCCAACGTCCTGACTTTC.

This clonotype was seen a handful of times. It may be a read error: a sequence one base away is much more abundant. In DNA form, the CDR3 reads TGTGCCAGCAGCCAAGGAAGGGAGCTGTTTTTT. It is translated as CASSQGRELFF. This chain joins TRBV3-1 and TRBJ2-2; D not certain. V was trimmed by 1 base and J by 9 bases, leaving 3 bases between them. This CDR3 contains 11 residues. Germline CDR1 reads LGHDT; CDR2 reads YNNKEL (reference sequence).

In this sample, this clonotype turned up a few times. The genes are TRBV10-3 and TRBJ2-4; D unresolved. The CDR3 is 13 residues long. From germline, CDR1 is ENHRY and CDR2 SYGVKD. Trimming took off 11 bases at V and 0 bases at J, with 11 bases between the two ends. CDR3 residues: CAVLDTAKNIQYF. DNA for the CDR3: TGTGCCGTACTGGATACAGCCAAAAACATTCAGTACTTC.

This clonotype has at least ten counts. The rearrangement uses TRBV7-2 and TRBJ1-6; D remains unclear. Germline assignment: CDR1 SGHTA and CDR2 FQGNSA. The CDR3 has 14 residues. Trimming cost V 2 bases and J 7 bases, with 9 bases left between them. This CDR3 reads CASSLWVPNSPLHF. The DNA for the CDR3 is TGTGCCAGCAGCTTATGGGTGCCCAATTCACCCCTCCACTTT.

This clonotype was recorded a few times. In DNA, the CDR3 is TGTGCCAGCTCACCGGACCGGAGGGAGCAGTACTTC. It translates to CASSPDRREQYF. The chain employs TRBV18 and TRBJ2-7; TRBD2 is a possible D gene (5 bases). V gave up 3 bases and J gave up 7 bases, with 10 bases separating them. This CDR3 spans 12 amino acids. Per the germline V gene, CDR1 is KGHSH and CDR2 is LQKENI.

In its sample, this clonotype was seen a few times. This chain links TRBV20-1 with TRBJ2-7, with 8 positions matching TRBD2. In germline, CDR1 is DFQATT, CDR2 SNEGSKA (reference sequence). With V trimmed by 5 bases and J by 3 bases, 12 bases remained unmatched. CDR3 length equals 15 residues. Here the CDR3 DNA reads TGCAGTGCTCCGGGGGGGCTTGTAAAGGGCTACGAGCAGTACTTC. Translated, it gives CSAPGGLVKGYEQYF.

CDR3 nucleotide sequence: TGCAGTGCTAGAGATCTGCTCAGGGGGGAGACCCAGTACTTC. Translating gives CSARDLLRGETQYF. The chain is built from TRBV20-1 and TRBJ2-5; 7 bases match TRBD1. CDR1 DFQATT and CDR2 SNEGSKA come from the germline V gene (reference sequence). This CDR3 is 14 amino acids long. The ends lost 0 bases at V and 5 bases at J; junction bases unmatched: 6.

Many counts were recorded for this clonotype. V and J are TRBV20-1 and TRBJ2-5, with TRBD2 matching over 9 bases. The V and J ends lost 4 bases and 5 bases, in that order; junction bases with no gene match: 11. This CDR3 region has 15 residues. Per germline, CDR1 DFQATT and CDR2 SNEGSKA (reference sequence). The CDR3 loop is CSAIQFGTSRETQYF. DNA of the CDR3: TGCAGTGCTATCCAGTTCGGGACTAGCAGGGAGACCCAGTACTTC.